The T cell receptor beta chain under discussion was sequenced for a study of T cells in women clearing cervical HPV infection. Produced via immunoSEQ multiplex PCR; TCRdb's table is partial and in-frame only. Its table lists tens of thousands of clones. Comment on this clone: The CDR3 is cut off 3 residues early in the read; its end comes from the germline J gene.

Trimming cost V 3 bases and J 2 bases, with 7 bases left between them. CDR1 is SGHVS and CDR2 is FQNEAQ in the germline V gene. The CDR3 runs 13 residues. The sequence came from a woman aged 18 to 75 with a cervical HPV16 infection that either progressed to CIN3+ or cleared (not recorded which). The sequenced sample consisted of blood buffy coat. The chain uses TRBV7-8 and TRBJ1-2; weak D call: TRBD1 (6 bases). CDR3 in amino acids: CASSFDRNYGYTF. CDR3 bases read: TGTGCCAGCAGCTTCGACAGGAACTATGGC.